Below, 9 T cell receptor beta chains from the same sample are listed, as sequenced in a study of cytomegalovirus exposure and HLA in healthy donors. This PCR relied on a set of 60 Vbeta primers and 13 Jbeta primers. The protocol was immunoSEQ multiplex PCR, while the TCRdb copy is restricted to in-frame clones and leaves out a portion. The table lists tens of thousands of clones, about 79% of them singletons. The sequencing input was PBMCs. These receptors all stem from a male donor in good health and CMV-seropositive.

The chain links TRBV30 to TRBJ1-2; D not resolved. Trimming left V 8 bases short and J 7 bases short, with 20 bases between. The germline CDR1 and CDR2 sequences are GTSNPN and SVGIG (reference sequence). This CDR3 region has 13 residues. Here the CDR3 DNA reads TGTGCCGGTACTACATTGGGTCTGAGTGGCTACACCTTC. Residues: CAGTTLGLSGYTF.

The rearrangement links TRBV27 to TRBJ2-7; the D gene is possibly TRBD2 (7 bases). Germline assignment: CDR1 MNHEY and CDR2 SMNVEV (reference sequence). This CDR3 comprises 15 residues. V lost 5 bases, J lost 0 bases, and 14 bases lay in between. As DNA, the CDR3 is TGTGCCAGCAGTCCCCGAGGGGGGGGCTCCTACGAGCAGTACTTC. Translation gives CASSPRGGGSYEQYF.

The chain links TRBV6-1 to TRBJ2-1; D gene uncertain. Trimming took 3 bases from V and 2 from J, leaving 8 bases between them. CDR1 and CDR2 from the germline V gene are MNHNS and SASEGT. The CDR3 covers 14 residues. CDR3 coding DNA: TGTGCCAGCAGTGAGTACAGTGCCTACAATGAGCAGTTCTTC. The encoded protein is CASSEYSAYNEQFF.

The chain recombines TRBV9 with TRBJ2-1, with no clear D. The germline V gene has CDR1 SGDLS and CDR2 YYNGEE. The V gene lost 0 bases and the J gene lost 0 bases, with 10 bases spanning the gap. The CDR3 length is 16 residues. CDR3 region: CASSVARLSSYNEQFF. The DNA for the CDR3 is TGTGCCAGCAGCGTAGCCAGATTAAGCTCCTACAATGAGCAGTTCTTC. Together with reference TRBV9 and TRBJ2-1, the CDR3 gives the full variable domain: DSGVTQTPKHLITATGQRVTLRCSPRSGDLSVYWYQQSLDQGLQFLIQYYNGEERAKGNILERFSAQQFPDLHSELNLSSLELGDSALYFCASSVARLSSYNEQFFGPGTRLTVL.

A remark on this clone: An end of the junction differs from the germline gene, which may be a read error. V usage is TRBV7-9 and J usage is TRBJ1-5; perhaps TRBD1 as D (6 bases). Germline V lookup: CDR1 SEHNR, CDR2 FQNEAQ (reference sequence). The CDR3 sequence is 19 residues long. The CDR3 spells CSSSSHIGQIIYSNQPQHF. DNA of the CDR3: TGTTCCAGCAGCTCCCACATAGGACAGATAATATATAGCAATCAGCCCCAGCATTTT.

This sequence joins TRBV5-4 and TRBJ2-2; TRBD2 is a possible D gene (6 bases). Trimming shortened V by 4 bases and J by 6 bases, and 19 bases separated the two germline ends. The CDR3 consists of 16 residues. Germline CDR1 is SGHNT and CDR2 is YYREEE (reference sequence). CDR3 residues: CASSRGPARGPGELFF. CDR3 sequence (DNA): TGTGCCAGCAGCCGTGGCCCCGCGCGGGGACCCGGGGAGCTGTTTTTT.

This clone was counted once. The chain combines TRBV28 with TRBJ1-5, with a possible D match to TRBD1 (5 bases). Between the trimmed V and J ends, which lost 2 bases and 8 bases, there was a span of 13 bases. Per germline, CDR1 MDHEN and CDR2 SYDVKM. The CDR3 covers 14 residues. CDR3 sequence reads: CASSLGAVWEPQHF. The CDR3 DNA reads TGTGCCAGCAGTTTAGGGGCAGTCTGGGAGCCCCAGCATTTT. Complete variable domain (other parts from reference TRBV28 and TRBJ1-5): DVKVTQSSRYLVKRTGEKVFLECVQDMDHENMFWYRQDPGLGLRLIYFSYDVKMKEKGDIPEGYSVSREKKERFSLILESASTNQTSMYLCASSLGAVWEPQHFGDGTRLSIL.

The J gene is TRBJ2-7, the V gene TRBV27; 9 bases fit TRBD1. Germline V gene data show CDR1 as MNHEY and CDR2 as SMNVEV (reference sequence). The CDR3 is 15 amino acids. J lost 3 bases, V lost 4 bases, and 7 bases had no gene match. The DNA for the CDR3 is TGTGCCAGCAGTTCACAGGGGGCAGGGGACTACGAGCAGTACTTC. Amino acids: CASSSQGAGDYEQYF.

The CDR3 DNA sequence: TGTGCCAGCAGCTTAGGCGACAGGCAGTGGGGGACCCAGTACTTC. Translated, it gives CASSLGDRQWGTQYF. The chain joins TRBV7-2 to TRBJ2-5; a weak D match, TRBD1 (6 bases). The germline gives CDR1 SGHTA, CDR2 FQGNSA. CDR3 length: 15 residues. Trimming removed 1 base from V and 7 bases from J, with 16 bases in between.